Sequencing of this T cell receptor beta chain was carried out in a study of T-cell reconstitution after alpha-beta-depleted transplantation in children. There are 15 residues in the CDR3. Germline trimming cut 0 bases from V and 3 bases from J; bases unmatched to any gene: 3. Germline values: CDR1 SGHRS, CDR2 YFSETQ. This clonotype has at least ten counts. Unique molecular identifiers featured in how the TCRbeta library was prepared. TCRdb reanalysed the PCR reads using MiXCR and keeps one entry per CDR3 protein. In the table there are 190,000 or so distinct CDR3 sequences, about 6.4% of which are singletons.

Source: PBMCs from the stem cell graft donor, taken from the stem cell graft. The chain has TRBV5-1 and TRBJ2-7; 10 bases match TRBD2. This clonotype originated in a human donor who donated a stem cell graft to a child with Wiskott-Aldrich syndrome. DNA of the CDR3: TGCGCCAGCAGCTTGGGCGGGACTAGCGACTACGAGCAGTACTTC. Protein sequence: CASSLGGTSDYEQYF.